This T cell receptor (beta chain) came from a study of T-cell memory formation after mild COVID-19. Findings and limits, study-wide: Clones that contracted from day 15 to 85 were balanced CD4/CD8, while later expanders leaned CD4+.

This clonotype was seen a few times. Its target is unknown. TCRdb called the 5' RACE reads again in MiXCR, with one record for every CDR3 protein. The sample has approximately 350,000 distinct CDR3 sequences; over 13% are singletons. Sequencing was performed on PBMCs or a T cell subset sorted from them (not recorded which). This TCR came from a man aged 18 to 30 who had mild COVID-19 (a few samples of this study predate the infection). Cell type and time point are not known.

The CDR3 sequence is CSVGTSGVEDTQYF. The CDR3 DNA is TGCAGCGTTGGGACTAGCGGGGTAGAAGATACGCAGTATTTT. This chain connects TRBV29-1 to TRBJ2-3, with 12 positions matching TRBD2. The ends lost 4 bases at V and 5 bases at J; junction bases unmatched: 4. The germline V gene has CDR1 SQVTM and CDR2 ANQGSEA. The length of the CDR3 is 14 residues.